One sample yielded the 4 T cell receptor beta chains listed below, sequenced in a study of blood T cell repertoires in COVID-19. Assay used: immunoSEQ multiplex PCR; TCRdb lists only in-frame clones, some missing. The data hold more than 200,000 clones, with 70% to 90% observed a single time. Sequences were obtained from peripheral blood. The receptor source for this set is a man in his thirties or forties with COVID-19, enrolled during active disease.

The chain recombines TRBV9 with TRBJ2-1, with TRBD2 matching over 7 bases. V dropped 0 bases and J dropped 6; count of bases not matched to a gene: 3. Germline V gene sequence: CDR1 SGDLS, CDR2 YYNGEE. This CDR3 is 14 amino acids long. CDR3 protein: CASSVGGGSNEQFF. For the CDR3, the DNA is TGTGCCAGCAGCGTAGGCGGGGGTAGCAATGAGCAGTTCTTC.

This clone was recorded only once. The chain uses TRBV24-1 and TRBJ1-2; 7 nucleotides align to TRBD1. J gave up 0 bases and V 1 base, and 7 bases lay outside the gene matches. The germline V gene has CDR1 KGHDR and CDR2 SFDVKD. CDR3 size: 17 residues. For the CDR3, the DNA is TGTGCCACCAGTGATTTCCAGGGGGACAGTTCTAACTATGGCTACACCTTC. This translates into CATSDFQGDSSNYGYTF.

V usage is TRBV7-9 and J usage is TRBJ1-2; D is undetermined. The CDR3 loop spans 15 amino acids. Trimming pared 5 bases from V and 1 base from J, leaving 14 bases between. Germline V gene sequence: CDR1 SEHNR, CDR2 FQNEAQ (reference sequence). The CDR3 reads CASSPFPTVNYGYTF. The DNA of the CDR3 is TGTGCCAGCAGCCCCTTCCCCACAGTTAACTATGGCTACACCTTC. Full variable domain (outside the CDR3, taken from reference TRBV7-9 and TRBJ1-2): DTGVSQNPRHKITKRGQNVTFRCDPISEHNRLYWYRQTLGQGPEFLTYFQNEAQLEKSRLLSDRFSAERPKGSFSTLEIQRTEQGDSAMYLCASSPFPTVNYGYTFGSGTRLTVV.

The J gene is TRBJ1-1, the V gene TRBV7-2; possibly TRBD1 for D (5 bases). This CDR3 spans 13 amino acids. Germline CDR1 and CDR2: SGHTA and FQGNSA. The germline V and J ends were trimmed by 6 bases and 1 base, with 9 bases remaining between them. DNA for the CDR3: TGTGCCAGCAGTATACAGGAGAACACTGAAGCTTTCTTT. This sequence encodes CASSIQENTEAFF.